This TCR beta chain was recovered during a study of cytomegalovirus exposure and HLA in healthy donors. General study findings and limits: In an earlier analysis, productive rearrangement rates for most beta V segments clustered near 87% or 30%.

The PCR contained 60 Vbeta and 13 Jbeta primers. The data were produced by immunoSEQ multiplex PCR, yet TCRdb's version contains in-frame clones alone and is incomplete. The sample holds approximately 150,000 clones, 83% seen once. As regards this clone: Its target is unknown.

What was sequenced was PBMCs. This clonotype was obtained from a middle-aged man in good health and CMV-seropositive.

The CDR3 reads CASSSESGGAADTQYF. CDR3 nucleotide sequence: TGTGCCAGCAGCTCCGAGAGCGGGGGGGCCGCAGATACGCAGTATTTT. The chain has TRBV9 and TRBJ2-3, with 10 positions matching TRBD2. CDR3 length: 16 residues. The V and J ends lost 4 bases and 4 bases, in that order; junction bases with no gene match: 9. Germline V lookup: CDR1 SGDLS, CDR2 YYNGEE.